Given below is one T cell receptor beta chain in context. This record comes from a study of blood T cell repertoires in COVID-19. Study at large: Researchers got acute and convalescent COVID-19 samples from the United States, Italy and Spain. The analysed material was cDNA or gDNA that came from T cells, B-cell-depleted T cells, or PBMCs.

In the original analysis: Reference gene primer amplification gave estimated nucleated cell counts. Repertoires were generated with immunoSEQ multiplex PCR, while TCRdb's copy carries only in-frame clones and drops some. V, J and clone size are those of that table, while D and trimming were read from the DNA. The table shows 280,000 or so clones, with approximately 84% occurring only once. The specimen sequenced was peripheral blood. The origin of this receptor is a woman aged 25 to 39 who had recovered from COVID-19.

Here the CDR3 reads CASSESGTGGATNEKLFF. CDR3 nucleotide sequence: TGTGCCAGCAGTGAATCTGGGACAGGGGGCGCGACTAATGAAAAACTGTTTTTT. The chain couples TRBV25-1 to TRBJ1-4, with 12 bases lining up with TRBD1. Trimming cost V 1 base and J 2 bases; bases outside gene matches: 5. The germline V gene has CDR1 MGHDK and CDR2 SYGVNS. The CDR3 runs 18 residues.